A single sample gave rise to the 6 T cell receptor beta chains below, sequenced in a study of blood T cell repertoires in COVID-19. Only in-frame clones appear in the TCRdb table, and some are missing; sequencing was by immunoSEQ multiplex PCR. This table holds tens of thousands of clones, over 75% found once. Sequencing was performed on peripheral blood. The receptor set was obtained from an elderly man with acute or convalescent COVID-19.

The genes are TRBV6-5 and TRBJ2-7, with 14 nucleotides matching TRBD2. The CDR3 is 13 residues long. The V gene end was trimmed by 9 bases and the J gene end by 7 bases; junction bases not matched to a gene: 5. In germline, CDR1 is MNHEY, CDR2 SVGAGI. The CDR3 here is CARPGLAGEEQYF. The DNA for the CDR3 is TGTGCCAGACCGGGACTAGCGGGAGAAGAGCAGTACTTC.

V is TRBV3-1 (or the pseudogene TRBV3-2) and J is TRBJ2-5; TRBD1 matches at 8 bases. Germline CDR1 and CDR2: LGHDT and YNNKEL (reference sequence). The CDR3 extends over 19 amino acids. Trimming cost V 1 base and J 4 bases; bases outside gene matches: 17. CDR3 protein: CASSQAPSMSQGARETQYF. Here the CDR3 DNA reads TGTGCCAGCAGCCAAGCTCCTTCGATGTCGCAGGGGGCGAGAGAGACCCAGTACTTC.

The chain uses TRBV30 and TRBJ1-1, with D uncertain. Germline CDR1 reads GTSNPN; CDR2 reads SVGIG (reference sequence). The CDR3 spans 13 residues. V was clipped by 4 bases and J by 3 bases, with 12 bases between them. The CDR3 region has the DNA TGTGCCTGGACGGGCCCGGGGTACACTGAAGCTTTCTTT. Translation gives CAWTGPGYTEAFF. The entire variable domain, with the rest obtained from reference TRBV30 and TRBJ1-1, is as follows: SQTIHQWPATLVQPVGSPLSLECTVEGTSNPNLYWYRQAAGRGLQLLFYSVGIGQISSEVPQNLSASRPQDRQFILSSKKLLLSDSGFYLCAWTGPGYTEAFFGQGTRLTVV.

This clone showed up just a few times. Other DNA sequences in the sample encode the same CDR3. This chain joins TRBV3-1 (or the pseudogene TRBV3-2) and TRBJ1-2; D not resolved. Trimming removed 4 bases at V and 1 base at J, with 10 bases between. CDR1 LGHDT and CDR2 YNNKEL come from the germline V gene (reference sequence). The CDR3 is 14 amino acids. CDR3 coding DNA: TGTGCCAGCAGCCCCTTGAGAGGTAACTATGGCTACACCTTC. It encodes CASSPLRGNYGYTF.

The CDR3 loop reads CASRSGRGGNTIYF. The CDR3 nucleotides read TGTGCCAGCAGGTCGGGCAGGGGTGGAAACACCATATATTTT. The chain recombines TRBV7-2 with TRBJ1-3; maybe TRBD1 (6 bases). V lost 6 bases to trimming and J lost 3 bases, with 12 bases between them. The CDR3 is made up of 14 amino acids. The germline V gene has CDR1 SGHTA and CDR2 FQGNSA. The complete variable domain, with remaining parts taken from reference TRBV7-2 and TRBJ1-3, reads GAGVSQSPSNKVTEKGKDVELRCDPISGHTALYWYRQSLGQGLEFLIYFQGNSAPDKSGLPSDRFSAERTGGSVSTLTIQRTQQEDSAVYLCASRSGRGGNTIYFGEGSWLTVV.

V is TRBV24-1 and J is TRBJ2-2, with D possibly matching TRBD1 (5 bases). This CDR3 is 17 amino acids long. The V end lost 4 bases, the J end lost 0 bases, and 14 bases lay between the germline ends. Germline loops: CDR1 KGHDR, CDR2 SFDVKD. The DNA for the CDR3 is TGTGCCACCAGTGAACATGCAGGGAACGCGAACACCGGGGAGCTGTTTTTT. This sequence encodes CATSEHAGNANTGELFF.